This TCR beta chain was observed in a study of beta chain features in type 1 diabetes. The study's findings and limits: The study found moderately but significantly shorter TCRB CDR3s in all four CD4+ subsets of Type 1 diabetes patients.

The sequenced template was cDNA made from the entire isolated RNA. Assay: immunoSEQ multiplex PCR; the TCRdb copy retains only in-frame clones and omits some. The sample has 600,000 to 700,000 clones, around 11% seen once; the top ten hold around 0.12%. CDR3 size: 11 residues. Germline CDR1 is SEHNR and CDR2 is FQNEAQ (reference sequence). This clone was recorded once. Antigen unknown. One junction end disagrees with the germline gene, perhaps due to a read error. The identical CDR3 is also encoded by other nucleotide sequences in the sample. The receptor was derived from a man aged 30 to 39 with type 1 diabetes. The chain has TRBV7-9 and TRBJ2-7; D might be TRBD2 (6 bases). Material: naive CD4+ T cells from blood. CDR3 bases: TGTGCCAGCAGCTTAGGGCGCGGGGCGTACTTT. Its protein product is CASSLGRGAYF. The complete variable domain, with remaining parts taken from reference TRBV7-9 and TRBJ2-7, reads DTGVSQNPRHKITKRGQNVTFRCDPISEHNRLYWYRQTLGQGPEFLTYFQNEAQLEKSRLLSDRFSAERPKGSFSTLEIQRTEQGDSAMYLCASSLGRGAYFGPGTRLTVT.